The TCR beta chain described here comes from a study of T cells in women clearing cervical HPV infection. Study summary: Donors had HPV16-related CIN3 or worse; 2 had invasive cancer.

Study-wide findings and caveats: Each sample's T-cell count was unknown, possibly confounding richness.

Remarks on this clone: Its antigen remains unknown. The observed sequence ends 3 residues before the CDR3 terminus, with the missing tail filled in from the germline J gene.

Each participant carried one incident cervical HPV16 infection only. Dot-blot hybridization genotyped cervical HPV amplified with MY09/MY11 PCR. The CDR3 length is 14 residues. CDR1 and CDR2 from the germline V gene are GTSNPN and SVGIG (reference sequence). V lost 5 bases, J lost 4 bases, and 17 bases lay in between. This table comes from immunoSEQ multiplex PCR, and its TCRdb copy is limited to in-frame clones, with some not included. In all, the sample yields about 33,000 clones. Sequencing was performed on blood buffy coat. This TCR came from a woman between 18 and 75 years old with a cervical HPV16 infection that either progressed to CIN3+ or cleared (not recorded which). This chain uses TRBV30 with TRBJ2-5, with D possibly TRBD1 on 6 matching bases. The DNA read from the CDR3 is TGTGCCTGGGAAATCTCGGGCAGGGGAGAGACC. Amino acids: CAWEISGRGET. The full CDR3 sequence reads CAWEISGRGETQYF.